This T cell receptor beta chain is from a study of blood T cell repertoires in COVID-19. Across the whole study: The study drew acute and convalescent COVID-19 samples from the United States, Italy and Spain.

Per the authors' pipeline: Estimation of nucleated cell counts relied on the amplification of reference gene primers. Generated by immunoSEQ multiplex PCR, the TCRdb table keeps only in-frame clones and is missing some. The V and J calls and clone size were taken over from that table, and D and trimming were inferred from the DNA. The sample contains hundreds of thousands of clones, roughly 90% of which appear only once. The TCR sequence derives from a woman younger than 30 who had recovered from COVID-19. The sample consisted of PBMCs or T cells enriched from blood (not recorded which).

This chain's CDR3 is CASSRSSDRENSPLHF. The DNA of the CDR3 is TGTGCCAGCTCGCGATCCTCGGACAGGGAAAATTCACCCCTCCACTTT. This chain connects TRBV18 to TRBJ1-6; 8 bases fit TRBD1. Germline V gene data show CDR1 as KGHSH and CDR2 as LQKENI. V dropped 6 bases and J dropped 7; count of bases not matched to a gene: 11. The CDR3 extends over 16 amino acids.